A single sample is the source of the 20 T cell receptor beta chains below, sequenced in a study of a mutant IDH1 vaccine in newly diagnosed glioma. Stated time point: week 35, safety follow-up. Vaccinated patients received 300 ug of mutant IDH1 20-mer peptide per dose, with topical imiquimod. Assay used: immunoSEQ multiplex PCR; TCRdb lists only in-frame clones, some missing. The data contain approximately 66,000 clones, approximately 80% of them singletons. No antigen has been identified for these receptors. The input for sequencing was PBMCs, taken from a glioma patient whose treatment included an IDH1 peptide vaccine. Source of these receptors: a man aged 30 to 45 with glioma.

This clone appeared a single time. This chain uses TRBV19 with TRBJ2-2; 11 bases align to TRBD2. The trim removed 5 bases at V and 7 bases at J, leaving 12 bases unmatched. Germline CDR1 is LNHDA and CDR2 is SQIVND (reference sequence). The CDR3 loop spans 17 amino acids. The CDR3 bases are TGTGCCAGTAGTCCAGGACGACTAGCGGGGAAGCTCGGGGAGCTGTTTTTT. This codes for CASSPGRLAGKLGELFF.

As DNA, the CDR3 is TGTGCCAGCACGAAGGGACAGGTGAACTATGGCTACACCTTC. Amino acids: CASTKGQVNYGYTF. This rearrangement joins TRBV2 to TRBJ1-2, with TRBD1 matching over 8 bases. V dropped 7 bases and J dropped 2; count of bases not matched to a gene: 6. The CDR3 consists of 14 residues. The germline gives CDR1 SNHLY, CDR2 FYNNEI.

V usage is TRBV27 and J usage is TRBJ2-7; D tentatively reads TRBD1 or TRBD2 (6 bases each). The germline CDR1 and CDR2 sequences are MNHEY and SMNVEV (reference sequence). V was pared by 4 bases and J by 3 bases, with 25 bases between. This CDR3 is 18 amino acids long. The CDR3 nucleotides are TGTGCCAGCAGTTCACAGGGAAGCGGGCGTTCAAAATACTACGAGCAGTACTTC. Translating it yields CASSSQGSGRSKYYEQYF.

This rearrangement joins TRBV19 to TRBJ1-6, with no clear D. CDR3 size: 16 residues. Trimming pared 7 bases from V and 11 bases from J, leaving 24 bases between. Germline V CDR1 and CDR2: LNHDA, SQIVND (reference sequence). The CDR3 reads CASTLQGGKSRAPLHF. CDR3 sequence (DNA): TGTGCCAGTACCCTACAAGGCGGGAAGTCTAGGGCACCCCTCCACTTT.

This clone was observed a handful of times. The chain has TRBV4-1 and TRBJ1-1; D may be TRBD1 (6 bases). From germline, CDR1 is MGHRA and CDR2 YSYEKL. V lost 1 base and J 5 bases, leaving 14 bases between the germline ends. This CDR3 is built from 15 residues. CDR3 residues: CASSQVGGGRTEAFF. The DNA of the CDR3 is TGCGCCAGCAGCCAAGTAGGAGGGGGTAGGACTGAAGCTTTCTTT.

The chain employs TRBV27 and TRBJ2-7, with no clear D. From germline, CDR1 is MNHEY and CDR2 SMNVEV (reference sequence). The CDR3 has 13 amino acids. The V end lost 2 bases, the J end lost 1 base, and 6 bases lay between the germline ends. As DNA, the CDR3 is TGTGCCAGCAGTTTAGTAGGGTCCTACGAGCAGTACTTC. Translation gives CASSLVGSYEQYF.

This sequence joins TRBV12-5 and TRBJ1-1, with no clear D. The V end was cut by 7 bases, the J end by 4 bases, with 13 bases between. The CDR3 has 13 residues. Germline CDR1 is LGHNT and CDR2 is FRNRAP. CDR3 region: CASAPDPGTEAFF. CDR3 DNA: TGTGCTAGTGCCCCGGACCCGGGCACTGAAGCTTTCTTT.

This sequence joins TRBV7-8 and TRBJ2-3; TRBD2 agrees at 11 bases. V was clipped by 4 bases and J by 1 base; unmatched bases: 10. Germline lookup yields CDR1 SGHVS and CDR2 FQNEAQ. CDR3 length equals 18 residues. The CDR3 DNA follows: TGTGCCAGCAGCTCTCGGACTAGCGGGCCGACTGGCACAGATACGCAGTATTTT. Translation gives CASSSRTSGPTGTDTQYF.

The chain joins TRBV30 to TRBJ1-6, with TRBD1 identical over 7 bases. Trimming took 3 bases from V and 2 from J; bases not matched to a gene: 7. The CDR3 totals 16 residues. CDR1 and CDR2 from the germline V gene are GTSNPN and SVGIG (reference sequence). CDR3 sequence: CAWRETGWAYNSPLHF. CDR3 DNA sequence: TGTGCCTGGAGGGAGACAGGGTGGGCCTATAATTCACCCCTCCACTTT.

This clone was recorded once. The chain recombines TRBV18 with TRBJ2-4, with D maybe TRBD1 (6 bases). The CDR3 length is 18 residues. V was shortened by 3 bases and J by 8 bases, with 26 bases between the two germline ends. The germline V gene encodes CDR1 KGHSH and CDR2 LQKENI. In DNA form, the CDR3 reads TGTGCCAGCTCACCGCAGGGGCGCATGATGGGATACAAGGACATTCAGTACTTC. This gives the protein CASSPQGRMMGYKDIQYF.

The V call is TRBV6-5, the J call TRBJ1-1, with 9 bases lining up with TRBD1. J lost 13 bases, V lost 5 bases, and 11 bases had no gene match. The V gene's germline CDR1 is MNHEY and CDR2 SVGAGI. There are 13 residues in the CDR3. This CDR3 is CASSPPGQGGGFF. CDR3 in DNA: TGTGCCAGCAGTCCACCGGGACAGGGCGGAGGTTTCTTT.

The chain employs TRBV5-1 and TRBJ2-5, with 10 bases aligning to TRBD2. The junction had 7 bases not matched to a gene; V was cut back by 4 bases and J by 7 bases. CDR3 length: 14 residues. Germline values: CDR1 SGHRS, CDR2 YFSETQ. As DNA, the CDR3 is TGCGCCAGCAGCGGAACTAGCGGGGAAGGGACCCAGTACTTC. Translation gives CASSGTSGEGTQYF.

The V call is TRBV15, the J call TRBJ1-1, with D maybe TRBD1 (5 bases). V lost 1 base and J 2 bases, leaving 17 bases between the germline ends. The CDR3 is 17 amino acids. CDR1 is LNHNV, CDR2 YYDKDF, per germline (reference sequence). The CDR3 region has the DNA TGTGCCACCAGCAGAGGGGACTGGGAGGGAGGAAACACTGAAGCTTTCTTT. Its translation is CATSRGDWEGGNTEAFF.

This sequence joins TRBV5-1 and TRBJ1-1, with TRBD1 as a possible D gene (6 bases). The V end was cut by 4 bases, the J end by 2 bases, with 15 bases between. From germline, CDR1 is SGHRS and CDR2 YFSETQ. The CDR3 extends over 15 amino acids. The CDR3 region has the DNA TGCGCCAGCAGCGTACCCGCGGGGGGCAACACTGAAGCTTTCTTT. Amino acid sequence: CASSVPAGGNTEAFF.

The chain uses TRBV6-5 and TRBJ1-3; no firm D call. Trimming cost V 0 bases and J 0 bases, with 9 bases left between them. The length of the CDR3 is 16 residues. Looked up from germline, CDR1 is MNHEY and CDR2 is SVGAGI. The CDR3 nucleotides read TGTGCCAGCAGTTACTCTCACAGACTCTCTGGAAACACCATATATTTT. Encoded protein: CASSYSHRLSGNTIYF.

V gene TRBV6-5 combines with J gene TRBJ1-1; a weak D match, TRBD1 (6 bases). Germline-derived CDR1 and CDR2 are MNHEY and SVGAGI. The CDR3 extends over 14 amino acids. V shed 5 bases and J shed 0 bases, with 10 bases lying between them. DNA of the CDR3: TGTGCCAGCAGTCGGGACACCTTGAACACTGAAGCTTTCTTT. It specifies CASSRDTLNTEAFF.

The V call is TRBV6-5, the J call TRBJ2-3; D is ambiguous. Germline V gives CDR1 MNHEY, CDR2 SVGAGI. V lost 0 bases, J lost 5 bases, and 6 bases lay in between. The CDR3 contains 13 residues. The CDR3: CASSYSFLDTQYF. The CDR3 DNA sequence: TGTGCCAGCAGTTACTCTTTCCTAGATACGCAGTATTTT.

The chain recombines TRBV5-6 with TRBJ2-5; 8 nucleotides line up with TRBD1. The CDR3 covers 14 residues. Unmatched junction bases numbered 3, after V lost 0 bases and J lost 5 bases. CDR1 and CDR2 (germline): SGHDT, YYEEEE. This CDR3 is CASSLEDRVETQYF. As DNA, the CDR3 is TGTGCCAGCAGCTTGGAGGACAGGGTTGAGACCCAGTACTTC.

The rearrangement joins TRBV2 to TRBJ2-1; 8 bases align to TRBD2. CDR1 is SNHLY and CDR2 is FYNNEI in the germline V gene. The CDR3 is made up of 14 amino acids. Germline trimming cut 2 bases from V and 10 bases from J; bases unmatched to any gene: 7. The CDR3 DNA follows: TGTGCCAGCAGTGAATTGCCATTAGCGGGAGAGCAGTTCTTC. Its protein product is CASSELPLAGEQFF. Filled out from reference TRBV2 and TRBJ2-1, the complete variable domain reads EPEVTQTPSHQVTQMGQEVILRCVPISNHLYFYWYRQILGQKVEFLVSFYNNEISEKSEIFDDQFSVERPDGSNFTLKIRSTKLEDSAMYFCASSELPLAGEQFFGPGTRLTVL.

This sequence joins TRBV18 and TRBJ1-6; D gene ambiguous. V shed 6 bases and J shed 12 bases, with 12 bases lying between them. Germline values: CDR1 KGHSH, CDR2 LQKENI. CDR3 length: 12 amino acids. The CDR3 region has the DNA TGTGCCAGCTCGACCTATGATGGACCCCTCCACTTT. Translation gives CASSTYDGPLHF.